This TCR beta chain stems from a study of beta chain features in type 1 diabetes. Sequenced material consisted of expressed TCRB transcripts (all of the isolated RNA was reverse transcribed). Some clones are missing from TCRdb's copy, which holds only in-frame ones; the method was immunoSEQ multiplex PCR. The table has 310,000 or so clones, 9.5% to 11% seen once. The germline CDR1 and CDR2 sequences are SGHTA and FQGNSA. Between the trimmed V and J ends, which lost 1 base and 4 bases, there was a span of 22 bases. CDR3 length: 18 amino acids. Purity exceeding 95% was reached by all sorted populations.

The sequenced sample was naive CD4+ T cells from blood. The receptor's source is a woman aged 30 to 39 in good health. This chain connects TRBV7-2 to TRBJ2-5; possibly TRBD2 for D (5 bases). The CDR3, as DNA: TGTGCCAGCAGCTTAGGCGGGCCGGGTAATCCCATCCGAGAGACCCAGTACTTC. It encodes CASSLGGPGNPIRETQYF.